This T cell receptor beta chain comes out of a study of monozygotic twins with inflammatory bowel disease. Study findings and constraints: Possibly because of limited power, concordant and discordant twins showed no difference in repertoire similarity. Inverse Simpson values showed less TCRbeta diversity in IBD patients than in their healthy co-twins.

To note about this clonotype: Its specificity is unknown.

The germline V gene encodes CDR1 MDHEN and CDR2 SYDVKM. This CDR3 contains 11 residues. Making each TCR library took roughly 3,200 ng of total RNA. Two nested PCRs, run for roughly 16 and 10 cycles, were applied to TCRalpha and TCRbeta cDNA. TCRdb re-called the 5' RACE reads, yielding one record per CDR3 amino acid sequence without DNA. This repertoire comprises some 170,000 distinct CDR3 sequences; its ten largest clones make up 7.4%. The sample was blood. The receptor was derived from a human donor with ulcerative colitis or Crohn's disease, or a healthy co-twin of an affected twin (not recorded which). This chain uses TRBV28 with TRBJ2-5; no DNA is available, so the TRBD2 call from TCRdb remains unchecked. The CDR3 sequence is CASRDLETQYF.